Each of the 13 T cell receptor beta chains below was sequenced from the same sample in a study of T cells in Graves' hyperthyroidism and ophthalmopathy. TCR beta CDR3 regions were amplified from RNA. The HTBI primer set was used in a first-round RT-PCR of the TCR CDR3. TCRdb re-derived calls from the multiplex PCR reads in MiXCR, one entry per CDR3 protein. This table has fewer than 250,000 distinct CDR3 sequences, around 17% appearing once. Sequenced material: blood. The receptors were gathered from a woman between 18 and 30 years old with Graves' ophthalmopathy.

This clonotype occurred many times. The chain carries TRBV7-2 and TRBJ1-5; D is unclear. Between the trimmed V and J ends, which lost 4 bases and 0 bases, there was a span of 10 bases. The CDR3 runs to 15 residues. Germline CDR1 and CDR2: SGHTA and FQGNSA. CDR3 DNA sequence: TGTGCCAGCAGCTATTCATCAAATAGCAATCAGCCCCAGCATTTT. Translated: CASSYSSNSNQPQHF.

This clonotype showed up many times. The genes are TRBV6-2 or TRBV6-3 and TRBJ2-7; D remains ambiguous. Looked up from germline, CDR1 is MNHEY and CDR2 is SVGEGT. Trimming took off 5 bases at V and 0 bases at J, with 8 bases between the two ends. The CDR3 consists of 13 residues. The CDR3, as DNA: TGTGCCAGCAGTCTCATGCTCTCCTACGAGCAGTACTTC. It codes for CASSLMLSYEQYF.

Many counts were recorded for this clonotype. The chain links TRBV7-6 to TRBJ2-3, with D possibly being TRBD2 (6 bases). Germline CDR1 reads SGHVS; CDR2 reads FNYEAQ. The CDR3 contains 16 residues. Deletions cut 1 base from V and 6 bases from J, with 17 bases between. The CDR3 sequence: CASSLDFRGNWDTQYF. In DNA, the CDR3 is TGTGCCAGCAGCTTAGATTTTCGGGGGAATTGGGATACGCAGTATTTT. The complete variable domain, with remaining parts taken from reference TRBV7-6 and TRBJ2-3, reads GAGVSQSPRYKVTKRGQDVALRCDPISGHVSLYWYRQALGQGPEFLTYFNYEAQQDKSGLPNDRFSAERPEGSISTLTIQRTEQRDSAMYRCASSLDFRGNWDTQYFGPGTRLTVL.

The table lists this clonotype with many counts. The V call is TRBV7-2, the J call TRBJ2-3; D gene ambiguous. The CDR3 spans 14 residues. Germline CDR1 SGHTA, CDR2 FQGNSA. Between the trimmed V and J ends, which lost 2 bases and 0 bases, there was a span of 6 bases. The CDR3 bases are TGTGCCAGCAGCTTACAGCTGAGCACAGATACGCAGTATTTT. It is translated as CASSLQLSTDTQYF.

This clonotype has at least ten counts. V usage is TRBV4-1 and J usage is TRBJ2-1, with 11 positions matching TRBD2. The germline CDR1 and CDR2 sequences are MGHRA and YSYEKL. V shed 1 base, J shed 7 bases, and the junction held 6 bases outside the gene matches. The CDR3 is 16 residues long. The CDR3 region is CASSQVVAGGWNEQFF. The CDR3 coding sequence is TGCGCCAGCAGCCAAGTAGTAGCGGGGGGGTGGAATGAGCAGTTCTTC.

This clonotype was seen ten or more times. The CDR3 loop reads CSAQDGNSPLHF. The DNA for the CDR3 is TGCAGCGCACAGGACGGGAATTCACCCCTCCACTTT. The chain has TRBV29-1 and TRBJ1-6; a weak D match, TRBD1 (5 bases). This CDR3 comprises 12 residues. Germline V gene sequence: CDR1 SQVTM, CDR2 ANQGSEA. Trimming removed 7 bases from V and 7 bases from J, with 11 bases in between.

This clonotype appeared many times. V gene TRBV2 combines with J gene TRBJ1-1, with D perhaps TRBD1 (5 bases). The length of the CDR3 is 16 residues. V lost 6 bases to trimming and J lost 1 base, with 18 bases between them. Germline CDR1 reads SNHLY; CDR2 reads FYNNEI. CDR3 sequence (DNA): TGTGCCAGCAGCGCCCGCGGCAGGGAAGGGAACACTGAAGCTTTCTTT. Translated: CASSARGREGNTEAFF.

This clonotype was recorded at least ten times. The gene calls are TRBV28 and TRBJ2-7; 9 bases line up with TRBD1. CDR1 is MDHEN and CDR2 is SYDVKM in the germline V gene. The CDR3 has 21 residues. Trimming took 3 bases from V and 4 from J; bases not matched to a gene: 25. For the CDR3, the DNA is TGTGCCAGCAGTTTCCTCACCCCCTCCGTTAAACACAGGGGGCGACGGTACGAGCAGTACTTC. Amino acids: CASSFLTPSVKHRGRRYEQYF.

This clonotype was seen many times. V is TRBV20-1 and J is TRBJ2-1; TRBD2 aligns across 10 bases. The J segment lost 8 bases and the V segment lost 3 bases, leaving 7 bases of the junction unmatched. CDR1 is DFQATT and CDR2 is SNEGSKA in the germline V gene (reference sequence). This CDR3 comprises 14 residues. In nucleotides, the CDR3 is TGCAGTGCTAGTCTGCTAGCGGGAGACGATGAGCAGTTCTTC. It codes for CSASLLAGDDEQFF.

This chain uses TRBV11-2 with TRBJ2-5, with 7 bases aligning to TRBD1. The CDR3 runs to 14 residues. The V and J ends lost 3 bases and 1 base, in that order; junction bases with no gene match: 2. CDR1 SGHAT and CDR2 FQNNGV come from the germline V gene. CDR3: CASSFNRGQETQYF. The CDR3 DNA reads TGTGCCAGCAGCTTCAACAGGGGCCAAGAGACCCAGTACTTC.

This chain joins TRBV19 and TRBJ1-1; 8 nucleotides match TRBD1. V lost 3 bases and J lost 5; bases outside the gene matches: 8. Germline V lookup: CDR1 LNHDA, CDR2 SQIVND (reference sequence). CDR3 length: 15 amino acids. The CDR3 sequence: CASSISGTGFTEAFF. The CDR3 DNA sequence: TGTGCCAGTAGTATTTCGGGGACAGGCTTTACTGAAGCTTTCTTT.

This clonotype was recorded many times. The V call is TRBV3-1, the J call TRBJ1-2, with TRBD1 as a possible D gene (6 bases). This CDR3 is 15 amino acids long. V was trimmed by 1 base and J by 8 bases, leaving 17 bases between them. Per germline, CDR1 LGHDT and CDR2 YNNKEL (reference sequence). The CDR3 loop reads CASSQVLGQSSGYTF. In DNA form, the CDR3 reads TGTGCCAGCAGCCAAGTGCTAGGACAGTCTTCAGGCTACACCTTC. Full variable domain (remainder filled in from reference TRBV3-1 and TRBJ1-2): DTAVSQTPKYLVTQMGNDKSIKCEQNLGHDTMYWYKQDSKKFLKIMFSYNNKELIINETVPNRFSPKSPDKAHLNLHINSLELGDSAVYFCASSQVLGQSSGYTFGSGTRLTVV.

This clonotype appeared many times. The CDR3 here is CASSQQGENTEAFF. Written as DNA, the CDR3 is TGTGCCAGCAGTCAACAGGGAGAGAACACTGAAGCTTTCTTT. The chain carries TRBV28 and TRBJ1-1; D is possibly TRBD1 (6 bases). The V and J ends lost 5 bases and 1 base respectively, with 11 bases between them. From germline, CDR1 is MDHEN and CDR2 SYDVKM. The CDR3 has 14 residues.